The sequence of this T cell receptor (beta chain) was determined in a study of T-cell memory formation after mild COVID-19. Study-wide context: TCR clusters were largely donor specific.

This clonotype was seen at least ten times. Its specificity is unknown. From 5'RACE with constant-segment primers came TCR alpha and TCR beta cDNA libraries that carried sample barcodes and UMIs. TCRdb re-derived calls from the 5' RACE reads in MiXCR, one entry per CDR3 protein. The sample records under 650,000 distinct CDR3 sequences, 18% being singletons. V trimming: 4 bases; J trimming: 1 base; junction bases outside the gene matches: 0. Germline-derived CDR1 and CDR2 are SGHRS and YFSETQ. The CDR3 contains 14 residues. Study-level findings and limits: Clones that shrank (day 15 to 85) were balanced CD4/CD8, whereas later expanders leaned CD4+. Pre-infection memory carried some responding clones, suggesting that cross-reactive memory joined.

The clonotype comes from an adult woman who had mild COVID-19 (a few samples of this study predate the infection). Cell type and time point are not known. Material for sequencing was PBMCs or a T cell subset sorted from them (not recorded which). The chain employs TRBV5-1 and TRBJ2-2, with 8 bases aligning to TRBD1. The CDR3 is CASSGTGNTGELFF. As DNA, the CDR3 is TGCGCCAGCAGCGGGACAGGGAACACCGGGGAGCTGTTTTTT.